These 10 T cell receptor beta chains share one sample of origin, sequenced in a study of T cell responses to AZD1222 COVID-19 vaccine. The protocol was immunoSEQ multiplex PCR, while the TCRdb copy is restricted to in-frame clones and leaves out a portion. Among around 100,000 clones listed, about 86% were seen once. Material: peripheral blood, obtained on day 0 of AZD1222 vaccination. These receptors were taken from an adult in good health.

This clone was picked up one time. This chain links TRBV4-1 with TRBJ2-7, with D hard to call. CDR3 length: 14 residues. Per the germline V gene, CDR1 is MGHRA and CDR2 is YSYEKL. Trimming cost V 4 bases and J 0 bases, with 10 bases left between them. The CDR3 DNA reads TGCGCCAGCAGCCTTCAGTCTTACTCCTACGAGCAGTACTTC. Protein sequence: CASSLQSYSYEQYF.

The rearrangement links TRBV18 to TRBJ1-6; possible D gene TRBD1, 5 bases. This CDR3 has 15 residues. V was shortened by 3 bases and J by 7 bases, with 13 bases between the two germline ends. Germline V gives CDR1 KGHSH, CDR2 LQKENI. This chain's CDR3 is CASSPGPAQNSPLHF. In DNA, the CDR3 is TGTGCCAGCTCACCGGGGCCGGCACAAAATTCACCCCTCCACTTT.

CDR3 loop: CASSLDGNTEAFF. In nucleotides, the CDR3 is TGTGCCAGCAGCTTAGACGGAAACACTGAAGCTTTCTTT. The chain is built from TRBV11-3 and TRBJ1-1; no firm D call. V lost 0 bases, J lost 2 bases, and 4 bases lay in between. Germline loops: CDR1 SGHNT, CDR2 YENEEA. The CDR3 sequence is 13 residues long.

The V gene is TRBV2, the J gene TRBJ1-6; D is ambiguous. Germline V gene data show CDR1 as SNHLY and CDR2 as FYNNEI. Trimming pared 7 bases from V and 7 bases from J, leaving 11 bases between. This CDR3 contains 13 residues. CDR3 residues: CASKTARNSPLHF. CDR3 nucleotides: TGTGCCAGCAAAACAGCCAGAAATTCACCCCTCCACTTT.

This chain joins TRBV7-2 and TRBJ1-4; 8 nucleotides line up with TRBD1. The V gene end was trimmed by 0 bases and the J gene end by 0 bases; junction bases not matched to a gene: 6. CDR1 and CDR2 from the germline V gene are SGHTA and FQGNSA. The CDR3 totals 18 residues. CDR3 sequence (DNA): TGTGCCAGCAGCTTAGCGCTAGGGACAGGAGCAACTAATGAAAAACTGTTTTTT. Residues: CASSLALGTGATNEKLFF.

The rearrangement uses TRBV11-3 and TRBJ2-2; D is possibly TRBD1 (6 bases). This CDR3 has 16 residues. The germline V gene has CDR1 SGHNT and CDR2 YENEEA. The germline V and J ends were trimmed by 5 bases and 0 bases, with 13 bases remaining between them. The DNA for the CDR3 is TGTGCCAGCAGCCTCACAGGGTCCCCGAACACCGGGGAGCTGTTTTTT. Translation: CASSLTGSPNTGELFF.

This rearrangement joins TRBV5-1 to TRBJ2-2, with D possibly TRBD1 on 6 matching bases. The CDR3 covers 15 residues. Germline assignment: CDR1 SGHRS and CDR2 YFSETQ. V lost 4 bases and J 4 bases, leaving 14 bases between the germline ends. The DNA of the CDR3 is TGCGCCAGCAGCGCGAGGACAGTGGGCACCGGGGAGCTGTTTTTT. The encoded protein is CASSARTVGTGELFF.

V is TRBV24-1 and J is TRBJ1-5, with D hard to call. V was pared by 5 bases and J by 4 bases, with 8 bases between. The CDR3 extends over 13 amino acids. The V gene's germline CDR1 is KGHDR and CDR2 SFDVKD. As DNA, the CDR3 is TGTGCCACCAGTGTAGGTGGGAATCAGCCCCAGCATTTT. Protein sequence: CATSVGGNQPQHF.

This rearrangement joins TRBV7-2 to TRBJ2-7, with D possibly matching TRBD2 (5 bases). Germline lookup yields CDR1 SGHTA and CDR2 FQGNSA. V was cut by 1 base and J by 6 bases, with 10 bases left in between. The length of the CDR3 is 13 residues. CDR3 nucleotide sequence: TGTGCCAGCAGCTTAGATTCCGCGGGCGAGCAGTACTTC. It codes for CASSLDSAGEQYF.

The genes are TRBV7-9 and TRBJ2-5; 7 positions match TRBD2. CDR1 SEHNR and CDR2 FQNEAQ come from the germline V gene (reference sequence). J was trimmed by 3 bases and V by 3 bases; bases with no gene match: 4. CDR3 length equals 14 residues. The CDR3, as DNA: TGTGCCAGCAGCTTGATGGCGGGGGAAGAGACCCAGTACTTC. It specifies CASSLMAGEETQYF.